A single sample is the source of the 18 T cell receptor beta chains below, sequenced in a study of blood T cell repertoires in COVID-19. Sequencing was performed with immunoSEQ multiplex PCR; in TCRdb, only in-frame clones are kept and a portion is missing. The data contain hundreds of thousands of clones, 80% to 90% of them seen just once; the ten biggest clones take up roughly 9.4%. The sequencing input was PBMCs or T cells enriched from blood (not recorded which). These receptors were taken from a woman aged 45 to 65 who had recovered from COVID-19.

This chain uses TRBV14 with TRBJ1-1; no reliable D call. The CDR3 runs 14 residues. The V end lost 4 bases, the J end lost 1 base, and 10 bases lay between the germline ends. From germline, CDR1 is SGHDN and CDR2 FVKESK. The CDR3 nucleotides read TGTGCCAGCAGCCTAGAAACAGCGAACACTGAAGCTTTCTTT. It codes for CASSLETANTEAFF. Together with reference TRBV14 and TRBJ1-1, the CDR3 gives the full variable domain: EAGVTQFPSHSVIEKGQTVTLRCDPISGHDNLYWYRRVMGKEIKFLLHFVKESKQDESGMPNNRFLAERTGGTYSTLKVQPAELEDSGVYFCASSLETANTEAFFGQGTRLTVV.

The V gene is TRBV5-4, the J gene TRBJ2-7; TRBD1 agrees at 11 bases. The trim removed 4 bases at V and 5 bases at J, leaving 8 bases unmatched. The CDR3 runs to 15 residues. Per the germline V gene, CDR1 is SGHNT and CDR2 is YYREEE (reference sequence). CDR3: CASSQLGQGAHEQYF. As DNA, the CDR3 is TGTGCCAGCAGCCAGCTCGGACAGGGGGCCCACGAGCAGTACTTC.

V gene TRBV24-1 combines with J gene TRBJ2-2, with 10 bases fitting TRBD1. CDR3 length: 13 residues. J was trimmed by 6 bases and V by 7 bases; bases with no gene match: 1. Germline CDR1 is KGHDR and CDR2 is SFDVKD. CDR3 sequence reads: CATRGQGPGELFF. DNA of the CDR3: TGTGCCACCAGGGGACAGGGGCCCGGGGAGCTGTTTTTT.

This clone was picked up one time. The chain combines TRBV6-5 with TRBJ1-2; no clear D gene. The V and J ends lost 8 bases and 7 bases respectively, with 11 bases between them. The germline V gene has CDR1 MNHEY and CDR2 SVGAGI. This CDR3 has 11 amino acids. The CDR3 sequence: CASSSGSGYTF. The CDR3 region has the DNA TGTGCCAGCTCAAGCGGTTCTGGCTACACCTTC.

The rearrangement uses TRBV3-1 (or the pseudogene TRBV3-2) and TRBJ1-6; D call uncertain. V was clipped by 0 bases and J by 6 bases, with 15 bases between them. Per germline, CDR1 LGHDT and CDR2 YNNKEL (reference sequence). The CDR3 loop spans 17 amino acids. The DNA of the CDR3 is TGTGCCAGCAGCCAAGATAGTACCTTCCGGGGTAATTCACCCCTCCACTTT. Translating it yields CASSQDSTFRGNSPLHF.

There are a few counts of this clone. The V and J genes are TRBV6-2 or TRBV6-3 and TRBJ2-1; 7 nucleotides align to TRBD2. Losses at the gene ends were 0 bases for V and 0 bases for J; bases not matched to a gene: 5. The CDR3 contains 17 residues. Germline-derived CDR1 and CDR2 are MNHEY and SVGEGT. This CDR3 is CASSYSAGTSSYNEQFF. The CDR3 coding sequence is TGTGCCAGCAGTTACTCAGCGGGGACCTCCTCCTACAATGAGCAGTTCTTC.

This clone was seen a handful of times. This sequence joins TRBV29-1 and TRBJ1-2, with 8 nucleotides matching TRBD1. The CDR3 is 12 residues long. Looked up from germline, CDR1 is SQVTM and CDR2 is ANQGSEA. V lost 4 bases, J lost 8 bases, and 6 bases stayed unmatched. CDR3 DNA: TGCAGCGTTGGGGGGACAGGAATCGGCTACACCTTC. Encoded protein: CSVGGTGIGYTF.

V usage is TRBV21-1 and J usage is TRBJ1-4. TRBV21-1 is a pseudogene. The CDR3 sequence is 18 residues long. The CDR3 bases are TGTGCCAGCAGCCCTTTCCGATGGTACTTTGCAACTAATGAAAAACTGTTTTTT. The encoded protein is CASSPFRWYFATNEKLFF.

This chain uses TRBV7-2 with TRBJ1-3; TRBD1 might be the D (6 bases). This CDR3 has 14 amino acids. The ends were cut back, 5 bases at V and 4 bases at J, with 12 bases in the middle. CDR1 and CDR2 from the germline V gene are SGHTA and FQGNSA. Written as DNA, the CDR3 is TGTGCCAGCAGCGACAGGTCCAGGGGAAACACCATATATTTT. Protein: CASSDRSRGNTIYF.

The V and J genes are TRBV12-3 or TRBV12-4 and TRBJ2-7; D is uncertain. Between the trimmed V and J ends, which lost 6 bases and 3 bases, there was a span of 12 bases. CDR3 length: 13 amino acids. The DNA for the CDR3 is TGTGCCAGCAGCCTGGGCCCTAACTACGAGCAGTACTTC. Its translation: CASSLGPNYEQYF.

The chain combines TRBV4-2 with TRBJ1-2; tentative D call: TRBD1 (6 bases). Germline V gene sequence: CDR1 LGHNA, CDR2 YNFKEQ. With 0 bases removed from V and 4 bases from J, the gap between germline ends came to 15 bases. The CDR3 is 16 residues long. CDR3 nucleotides: TGTGCCAGCAGCCAAGAGGCTGGACAGTCTCCCTATGGCTACACCTTC. Encoded protein: CASSQEAGQSPYGYTF.

The V gene is TRBV4-3, the J gene TRBJ2-2; D perhaps matches TRBD2 (6 bases). The germline gives CDR1 LGHNA, CDR2 YSLEER. There are 19 residues in the CDR3. V was pared by 2 bases and J by 0 bases, with 19 bases between. The CDR3, as DNA: TGCGCCAGCAGCCAAACCTTAATTGGAGGGGCAGCGAACACCGGGGAGCTGTTTTTT. Its protein product is CASSQTLIGGAANTGELFF.

This clone was picked up one time. This chain joins TRBV5-1 and TRBJ2-7; 10 bases fit TRBD1. CDR1 and CDR2 (germline): SGHRS, YFSETQ. There are 15 residues in the CDR3. V dropped 4 bases and J dropped 3; count of bases not matched to a gene: 7. In DNA form, the CDR3 reads TGCGCCAGCAGCGTCGGACAGGGGGAATACTACGAGCAGTACTTC. This sequence encodes CASSVGQGEYYEQYF.

This clone occurred a few times. CDR3 DNA: TGTGCCAGTCGCGCAACCCTTAATAATTCACCCCTCCACTTT. This codes for CASRATLNNSPLHF. The chain joins TRBV2 to TRBJ1-6; D not resolved. V was trimmed by 9 bases and J by 5 bases, leaving 14 bases between them. The CDR3 has 14 residues. Germline CDR1 SNHLY, CDR2 FYNNEI.

This clone was recorded a few times. The rearrangement uses TRBV6-2 or TRBV6-3 and TRBJ2-1; 13 bases map to TRBD2. V shed 7 bases, J shed 0 bases, and the junction held 9 bases outside the gene matches. Germline lookup yields CDR1 MNHEY and CDR2 SVGEGT. The CDR3 runs to 18 residues. The CDR3 reads CASTPGTSGAFSYNEQFF. The CDR3 nucleotides read TGTGCCAGCACCCCCGGGACTAGCGGGGCCTTCTCCTACAATGAGCAGTTCTTC.

The chain employs TRBV12-3 or TRBV12-4 and TRBJ1-3; the D gene is possibly TRBD1 (5 bases). The CDR3 runs 13 residues. Trimming left V 8 bases short and J 0 bases short, with 8 bases between. CDR3 residues: CASDRNSGNTIYF. Here the CDR3 DNA reads TGTGCCAGCGACAGAAACTCTGGAAACACCATATATTTT.

The chain has TRBV28 and TRBJ2-6, with 7 bases that match TRBD1. In germline, CDR1 is MDHEN, CDR2 SYDVKM. V lost 5 bases to trimming and J lost 2 bases; unmatched junction nucleotides: 9. This CDR3 spans 17 amino acids. The CDR3 spells CASSPWDRETGANVLTF. The CDR3 coding sequence is TGTGCCAGCAGTCCGTGGGACAGAGAGACTGGGGCCAACGTCCTGACTTTC.

The table lists this clone with a few counts. The chain joins TRBV3-1 (or the pseudogene TRBV3-2) to TRBJ1-1; the D gene is possibly TRBD1 (5 bases). Germline V gives CDR1 LGHDT, CDR2 YNNKEL (reference sequence). V shed 0 bases and J shed 2 bases, with 13 bases lying between them. The CDR3 covers 16 residues. Here the CDR3 reads CASSQDPTAINTEAFF. The DNA of the CDR3 is TGTGCCAGCAGCCAAGACCCGACAGCGATAAACACTGAAGCTTTCTTT.